One TCR beta chain is described in this entry. V was trimmed by 7 bases and J by 1 base, leaving 23 bases between them. The CDR3 totals 18 residues. Germline V lookup: CDR1 PRHDT, CDR2 FYEKMQ (reference sequence). The sample belongs to a study of identical twins. TCRdb called the 5' RACE reads again in MiXCR, with one record for every CDR3 protein. The sample contains 540,000 or so distinct CDR3 sequences, around 20% of which appear only once. The same data also contributed to another study, on yellow fever vaccine responses in identical twins.

Sequencing used CD4+ T cells sorted from blood. This clonotype was obtained from a woman aged 18-29 years in good health. The chain is built from TRBV13 and TRBJ2-1; no definite D call. The CDR3 bases are TGTGCCAGCATCCCGAAAAGGTTCGTGGGAAATTCCTACAATGAGCAGTTCTTC. Residues: CASIPKRFVGNSYNEQFF.